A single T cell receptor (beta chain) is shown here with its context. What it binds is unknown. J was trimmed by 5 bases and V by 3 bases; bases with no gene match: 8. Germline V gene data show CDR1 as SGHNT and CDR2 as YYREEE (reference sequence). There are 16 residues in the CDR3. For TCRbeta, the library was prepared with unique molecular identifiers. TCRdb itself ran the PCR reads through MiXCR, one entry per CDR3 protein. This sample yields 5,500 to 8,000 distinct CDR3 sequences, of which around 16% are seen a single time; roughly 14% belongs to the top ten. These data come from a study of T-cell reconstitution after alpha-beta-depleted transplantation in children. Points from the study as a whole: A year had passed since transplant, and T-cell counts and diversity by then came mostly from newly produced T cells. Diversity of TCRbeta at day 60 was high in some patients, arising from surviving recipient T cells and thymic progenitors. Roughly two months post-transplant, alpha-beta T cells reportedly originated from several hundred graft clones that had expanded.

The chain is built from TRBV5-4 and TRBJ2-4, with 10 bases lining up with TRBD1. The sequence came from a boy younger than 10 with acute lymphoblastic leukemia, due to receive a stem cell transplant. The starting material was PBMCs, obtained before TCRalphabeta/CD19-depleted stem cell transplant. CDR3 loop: CASSSVTGGFENIQYF. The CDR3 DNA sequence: TGTGCCAGCAGCTCCGTGACAGGGGGCTTTGAAAACATTCAGTACTTC.